Each of the 10 T cell receptor beta chains below was sequenced from the same sample in a study of T cell responses to AZD1222 COVID-19 vaccine. Here immunoSEQ multiplex PCR was the method, and the copy in TCRdb shows in-frame clones only, minus some. The sample lists 110,000 to 150,000 clones, over 80% seen once, with 3% to 4% in the top ten. The sequencing here drew on peripheral blood, taken 28 days after the second AZD1222 dose. All receptors come from an adult who received the AZD1222 COVID-19 vaccine.

The chain couples TRBV29-1 to TRBJ2-7; D unresolved. The V end was cut by 6 bases, the J end by 4 bases, with 13 bases between. CDR1 is SQVTM, CDR2 ANQGSEA, per germline. The length of the CDR3 is 12 residues. The CDR3: CSVSRSRYEQYF. CDR3 in DNA: TGCAGCGTCAGCCGGTCCCGGTACGAGCAGTACTTC.

DNA for the CDR3: TGTGCCAGCAGTTACTCTACAGGGCAAGGCTACACCTTC. This sequence encodes CASSYSTGQGYTF. The genes are TRBV6-5 and TRBJ1-2; perhaps TRBD1 as D (6 bases). The CDR3 extends over 13 amino acids. V gave up 0 bases and J gave up 8 bases, with 10 bases separating them. Germline V gene data show CDR1 as MNHEY and CDR2 as SVGAGI.

The V and J genes are TRBV7-3 and TRBJ1-2, with a weak D call TRBD1 (5 bases). V gave up 1 base and J gave up 9 bases, with 12 bases separating them. Germline lookup yields CDR1 SGHTA and CDR2 FQGTGA. The CDR3 consists of 13 residues. In DNA form, the CDR3 reads TGTGCCAGCAGCTTAAAGGGGACGGGAAGCTACACCTTC. Protein product: CASSLKGTGSYTF.

This sequence joins TRBV28 and TRBJ2-7; TRBD1 matches 9 bases. Germline lookup yields CDR1 MDHEN and CDR2 SYDVKM. Losses at the gene ends were 5 bases for V and 5 bases for J; bases not matched to a gene: 7. The CDR3 is 14 residues long. CDR3 sequence (DNA): TGTGCCAGCAGTAATGGACAGGGGAGGGACGAGCAGTACTTC. Its translation is CASSNGQGRDEQYF.

The chain joins TRBV7-2 to TRBJ1-4, with 10 nucleotides matching TRBD1. Germline CDR1 SGHTA, CDR2 FQGNSA. CDR3 size: 16 residues. The V and J ends lost 1 base and 10 bases, in that order; junction bases with no gene match: 9. The DNA of the CDR3 is TGTGCCAGCAGCTTAGACGACAGGGGGCCCGTGGGAAAACTGTTTTTT. It specifies CASSLDDRGPVGKLFF.

This chain uses TRBV5-6 with TRBJ1-6; tentative D call: TRBD1 (6 bases). Germline lookup yields CDR1 SGHDT and CDR2 YYEEEE. Trimming left V 5 bases short and J 0 bases short, with 12 bases between. CDR3 size: 16 residues. This chain's CDR3 is CASSRDRSSYNSPLHF. The CDR3 nucleotides are TGTGCCAGCAGTCGCGACAGGAGCTCCTATAATTCACCCCTCCACTTT.

This clone was counted between two and nine times. This chain connects TRBV11-2 to TRBJ1-2; a possible D gene is TRBD1 (6 bases). CDR3 length: 15 amino acids. Per germline, CDR1 SGHAT and CDR2 FQNNGV. V lost 4 bases, J lost 4 bases, and 16 bases lay in between. CDR3 coding DNA: TGTGCCAGCAGCTCGTCCGACAGGTGGGGCTATGGCTACACCTTC. Translated: CASSSSDRWGYGYTF. The full variable domain, in which reference TRBV11-2 and TRBJ1-2 provide the parts outside the CDR3, is EAGVAQSPRYKIIEKRQSVAFWCNPISGHATLYWYQQILGQGPKLLIQFQNNGVVDDSQLPKDRFSAERLKGVDSTLKIQPAKLEDSAVYLCASSSSDRWGYGYTFGSGTRLTVV.

The genes are TRBV19 and TRBJ2-3; D is perhaps TRBD2 (5 bases). V lost 0 bases, J lost 1 base, and 5 bases lay in between. This CDR3 is built from 14 residues. Looked up from germline, CDR1 is LNHDA and CDR2 is SQIVND (reference sequence). The chain's CDR3 is CASSIERGTDTQYF. The CDR3 DNA is TGTGCCAGTAGTATAGAGCGGGGCACAGATACGCAGTATTTT.

This chain links TRBV5-1 with TRBJ2-7; D remains unclear. Germline lookup yields CDR1 SGHRS and CDR2 YFSETQ. There are 11 residues in the CDR3. Trimming cost V 0 bases and J 8 bases, with 6 bases left between them. Here the CDR3 reads CASSLDEKQYF. The CDR3 DNA sequence: TGCGCCAGCAGCTTGGACGAAAAGCAGTACTTC.

The chain is built from TRBV28 and TRBJ1-2; D perhaps matches TRBD1 (5 bases). The germline CDR1 and CDR2 sequences are MDHEN and SYDVKM. The length of the CDR3 is 13 residues. The V end lost 7 bases, the J end lost 6 bases, and 15 bases lay between the germline ends. The DNA for the CDR3 is TGTGCCAGCATTACAGGAGGGTCTAATGGCTACACCTTC. Its protein is CASITGGSNGYTF.